The sequence of this T cell receptor (beta chain) was determined in a study of post-analysis software for immune sequencing data (dated by TCRdb to about 2015). About the study as a whole: Recorded disease courses included relapsing-remitting, secondary progressive and progressive-relapsing multiple sclerosis, with some patients lacking subtype annotation. The multiple sclerosis patient repertoires were compared with about a dozen previously published healthy control repertoires from donors aged roughly 6 to 27 years. A subset of samples was prepared in parallel using single-end sample barcoding, then pooled and co-amplified after Illumina adapter ligation. General findings and caveats noted by the study authors: The multiple sclerosis patient group was slightly younger than the control group. Direct clustering with F measure showed strong co-clustering of samples prepared in the same batch, prompting a batch-effect correction. Roughly 5 TRBV segments, including TRBV5-6, TRBV5-1 and TRBV20-1, were significantly more frequent in patients than controls. Compared with controls, multiple sclerosis patients had significantly lower normalized Chao1 diversity, a finding suggesting substantial peripheral T-cell clonal expansion.

On this clonotype itself: The specificity of this receptor is unknown. Base-call qualities are not available, and no considerably larger clone is one nucleotide away.

To demonstrate the VDJtools post-analysis software, TCR beta repertoires were profiled from the peripheral blood of 10 to 15 young patients with multiple sclerosis. The multiple sclerosis patients were children and adolescents ranging in age from 6 to 15 years. CDR1 is given as DFQATT and CDR2 as SNEGSKA, both from the germline V gene (reference sequence). The CDR3 sequence holds 12 residues, the cysteine and phenylalanine included. The entry retains the CDR3 DNA only, 36 bases that are in frame from base 1. V loses 2 bases of germline sequence and J loses 4 bases, and the interval between the two ends is 5 bases. Preparation of the library involved PCR. Sequencing relied on an Illumina HiSeq 2500. To reduce PCR and sequencing biases, unique molecular identifiers were built into the TCR beta cDNA libraries. Every 1 to 10 million input T cells yielded 500,000 or so cDNA molecules, meaning each molecule approximated one T cell. The same protocol used for the earlier healthy control dataset was applied to prepare and sequence the patient libraries. Samples belonging to the same batch were prepared together, multiplexed and sequenced on a shared HiSeq lane. On the study's bioinformatics: MIGEC handled the raw barcoded reads, throwing out single-read molecular identifier groups before consensus assembly and CDR3 extraction. Clonotype tables were post-analysed with VDJtools, and diversity was normalized by down-sampling all datasets to the smallest sample size. Repertoire overlap clustering matched CDR3 amino acid but not nucleotide sequences to correct batch-related cross-sample contamination. The public sequencing data were trimmed at Q25 with fastp and processed into clonotypes with MiXCR by TCRdb, which kept only in-frame beta chains. A single entry per CDR3 protein holds the most common genes and DNA from its merged rows. TCRdb, not the authors, supplied the V and J calls. This sample gives roughly 570,000 distinct CDR3 sequences in total; 30% to 40% of them show up just once. Approximately 5.4% of the sample lies in the top ten.

Material for sequencing was blood. The sequence came from a girl between 2 and 17 years old with multiple sclerosis. The chain is encoded by TRBV20-1 joined to TRBJ2-2; the D gene is unclear. The DNA sequence reads TGCAGTGCTAGACCTTCCACCGGGGAGCTGTTTTTT. It translates to CSARPSTGELFF.